The clone carrying this T cell receptor (beta chain) showed up many times. This sample stems from a study of early T cells in non-severe SARS-CoV-2 infection. The protocol attached unique molecular identifiers to individual cDNA molecules. TCRdb re-called the 5' RACE reads through MiXCR, storing one row per CDR3 protein. Among fewer than 40,000 distinct CDR3 sequences listed, about 6.3% were seen once. The CDR3 sequence is 17 residues long. The junction had 9 bases not matched to a gene; V was cut back by 3 bases and J by 1 base. In germline, CDR1 is MNHNY, CDR2 SVGAGI (reference sequence). The rearrangement links TRBV6-6 to TRBJ2-3, with 8 bases lining up with TRBD2. What was sequenced was whole blood. This sequence was found in an adult who was a healthcare worker with PCR-confirmed SARS-CoV-2 infection or an uninfected control (not recorded which). CDR3 nucleotide sequence: TGTGCCAGCAGTTATCCGCCTGACGGGAGGGGCACAGATACGCAGTATTTT. Its protein product is CASSYPPDGRGTDTQYF.